This T cell receptor (beta chain) was documented in a study of T cell clonality in common variable immunodeficiency. Replacement immunoglobulin had been given to every CVID subject for at least one year. Per germline, CDR1 MNHEY and CDR2 SVGEGT. This CDR3 spans 17 amino acids. Trimming at V came to 6 bases and at J to 2 bases, leaving 8 bases not matched to a gene. Study results and limitations: In common variable immunodeficiency, TCR beta chains reportedly carried fewer deletions and N-nucleotide insertions.

TCRdb's copy holds only in-frame clones and misses some; the assay was immunoSEQ multiplex PCR. The repertoire consists of over 5,500 clones, none detected only once. As concerns this clone: Its target is unknown. The read terminates 3 residues ahead of where the CDR3 ends, so the germline J gene completes it.

The gene calls are TRBV6-2 or TRBV6-3 and TRBJ2-1; 12 nucleotides line up with TRBD2. The origin of this receptor is a human donor with common variable immunodeficiency. What was sequenced was peripheral blood mononuclear cells. The sequenced part of the CDR3 DNA is TGTGCCAGCAGGAAACGGACTAGCGGGAAAACCTACAATGAG. It translates to CASRKRTSGKTYNE. The full-length CDR3 reads as CASRKRTSGKTYNEQFF.